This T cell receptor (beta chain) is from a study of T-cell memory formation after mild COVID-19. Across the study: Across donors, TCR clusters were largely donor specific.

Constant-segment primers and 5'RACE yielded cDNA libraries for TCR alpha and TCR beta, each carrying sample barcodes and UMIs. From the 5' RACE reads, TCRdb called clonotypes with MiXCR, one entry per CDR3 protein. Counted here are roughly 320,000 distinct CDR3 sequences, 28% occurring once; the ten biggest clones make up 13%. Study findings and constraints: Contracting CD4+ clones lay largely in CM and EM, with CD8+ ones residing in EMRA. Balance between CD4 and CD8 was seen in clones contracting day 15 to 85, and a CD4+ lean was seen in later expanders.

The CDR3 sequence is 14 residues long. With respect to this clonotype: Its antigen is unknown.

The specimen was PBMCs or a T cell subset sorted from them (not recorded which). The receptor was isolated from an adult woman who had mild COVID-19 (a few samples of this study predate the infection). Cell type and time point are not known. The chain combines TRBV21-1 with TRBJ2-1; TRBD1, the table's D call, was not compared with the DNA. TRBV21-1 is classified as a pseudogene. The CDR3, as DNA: TGTGCCAGCAGCAGGTTGACAGGGGAGGTTGAGCAGTTCTTC. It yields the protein CASSRLTGEVEQFF.